This T cell receptor (beta chain) was observed in a study of T cells in localized non-small cell lung cancer. Study-wide results and limits: Sequencing covered just one tumor region, so heterogeneity cannot be ruled out. Highest T cell clonality was seen in uninvolved adjacent lung, surpassing that measured in tumor. Adjacent lung was found to contain a median around 58 of the top 100 tumor clones.

To note about this clone: The antigen is not known.

V gave up 1 base and J gave up 4 bases, with 11 bases separating them. This CDR3 spans 15 amino acids. Germline CDR1 SGHRS, CDR2 YFSETQ. Repertoires were generated with immunoSEQ multiplex PCR, while TCRdb's copy carries only in-frame clones and drops some. The sample has 75,000 to 85,000 clones, about 84% seen once. V and J are TRBV5-1 and TRBJ1-4, with unresolved D. Here the sequenced sample was peripheral blood, taken before any cancer treatment. The sequence was collected from an older female donor with stage I lung adenocarcinoma. The CDR3 here is CASSLRPGVNEKLFF. CDR3 nucleotides: TGCGCCAGCAGCTTGCGCCCCGGAGTTAATGAAAAACTGTTTTTT.